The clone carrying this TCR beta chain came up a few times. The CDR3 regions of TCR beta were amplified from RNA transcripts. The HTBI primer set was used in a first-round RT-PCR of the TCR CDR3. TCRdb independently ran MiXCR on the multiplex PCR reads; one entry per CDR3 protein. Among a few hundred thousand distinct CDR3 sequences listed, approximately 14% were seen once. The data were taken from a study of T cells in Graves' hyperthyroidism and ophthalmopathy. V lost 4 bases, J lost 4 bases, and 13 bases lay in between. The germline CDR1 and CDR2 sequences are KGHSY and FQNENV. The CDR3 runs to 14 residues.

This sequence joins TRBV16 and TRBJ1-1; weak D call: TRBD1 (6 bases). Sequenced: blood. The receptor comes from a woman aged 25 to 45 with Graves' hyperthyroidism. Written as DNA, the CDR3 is TGTGCCAGCAGCCCTCGGGGGGCTAGCACTGAAGCTTTCTTT. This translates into CASSPRGASTEAFF.